The next 6 T cell receptor beta chains were all read from a single sample in a study of T cells in Graves' hyperthyroidism and ophthalmopathy. It was RNA transcripts that yielded the amplified TCR beta CDR3 regions. The HTBI primer set drove a first-round RT-PCR of the TCR CDR3. TCRdb itself ran the multiplex PCR reads through MiXCR, one entry per CDR3 protein. The sample shows roughly 260,000 distinct CDR3 sequences, roughly 15% of them seen only once. The sequencing input was blood. The receptor set was obtained from a woman between 40 and 55 years old with Graves' hyperthyroidism that later progressed to Graves' ophthalmopathy.

This clonotype showed up just a few times. The chain carries TRBV20-1 and TRBJ2-1; 9 bases map to TRBD2. The CDR3 loop spans 16 amino acids. Germline V lookup: CDR1 DFQATT, CDR2 SNEGSKA (reference sequence). V lost 3 bases, J lost 8 bases, and 14 bases stayed unmatched. The CDR3 protein is CSARDLGTSLADEQFF. In DNA form, the CDR3 reads TGCAGTGCTAGGGACCTTGGGACTAGCTTGGCCGATGAGCAGTTCTTC.

This clonotype was counted ten times or more. The chain combines TRBV6-1 with TRBJ1-5; no definite D call. The CDR3 consists of 12 residues. Trimming left V 6 bases short and J 6 bases short, with 9 bases between. CDR1 is MNHNS, CDR2 SASEGT, per germline. The chain's CDR3 is CASRLTFQPQHF. Written as DNA, the CDR3 is TGTGCCAGCAGACTCACTTTTCAGCCCCAGCATTTT.

This clonotype was counted only a few times. This CDR3 is CASSPQGAGANVLTF. The CDR3 bases are TGTGCCAGTAGTCCCCAGGGTGCTGGGGCCAACGTCCTGACTTTC. This chain joins TRBV19 and TRBJ2-6; TRBD1 might be the D (5 bases). The germline V gene encodes CDR1 LNHDA and CDR2 SQIVND (reference sequence). CDR3 length equals 15 residues. Trimming cost V 5 bases and J 2 bases, with 10 bases left between them.

This clonotype occurred many times. The V gene is TRBV3-1, the J gene TRBJ2-5; 10 bases fit TRBD2. The germline CDR1 and CDR2 sequences are LGHDT and YNNKEL (reference sequence). Unmatched junction bases numbered 4, after V lost 4 bases and J lost 8 bases. The CDR3 totals 13 residues. The CDR3 is CASSLRTSGTQYF. The CDR3 DNA sequence: TGTGCCAGCAGCCTAAGGACTAGCGGCACCCAGTACTTC.

This clonotype showed up many times. The rearrangement joins TRBV28 to TRBJ2-2; perhaps TRBD1 as D (6 bases). The ends were cut back, 5 bases at V and 2 bases at J, with 12 bases in the middle. This CDR3 is built from 15 residues. Germline V lookup: CDR1 MDHEN, CDR2 SYDVKM. The DNA of the CDR3 is TGTGCCAGCAGTCCACCGGGACAAAACACCGGGGAGCTGTTTTTT. As protein: CASSPPGQNTGELFF.

This clonotype has a count of ten or more. The chain couples TRBV6-5 to TRBJ1-1; TRBD1 matches 8 bases. The CDR3 consists of 17 residues. Germline assignment: CDR1 MNHEY and CDR2 SVGAGI. V shed 1 base and J 0 bases; nucleotides not matched to a gene: 7. The CDR3 bases are TGTGCCAGCAGTTACTTTCTTCCGACAGGGGTGAACACTGAAGCTTTCTTT. Protein sequence: CASSYFLPTGVNTEAFF.